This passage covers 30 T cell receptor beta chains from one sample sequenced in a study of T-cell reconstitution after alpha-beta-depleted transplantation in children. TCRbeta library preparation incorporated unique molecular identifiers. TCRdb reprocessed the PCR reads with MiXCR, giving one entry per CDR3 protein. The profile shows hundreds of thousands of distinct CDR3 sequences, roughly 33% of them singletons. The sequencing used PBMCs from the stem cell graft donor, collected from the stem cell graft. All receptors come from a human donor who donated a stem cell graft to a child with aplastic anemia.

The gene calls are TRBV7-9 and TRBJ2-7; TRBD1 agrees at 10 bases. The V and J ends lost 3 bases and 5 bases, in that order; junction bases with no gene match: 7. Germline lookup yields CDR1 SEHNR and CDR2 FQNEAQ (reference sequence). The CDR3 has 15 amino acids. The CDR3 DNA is TGTGCCAGCAGCTTTAGACAGGGGGCTCTCGACGAGCAGTACTTC. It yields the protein CASSFRQGALDEQYF.

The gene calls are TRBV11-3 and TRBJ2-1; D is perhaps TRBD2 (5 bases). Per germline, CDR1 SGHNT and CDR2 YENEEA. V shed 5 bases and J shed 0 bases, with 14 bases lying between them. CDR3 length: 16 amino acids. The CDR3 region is CASSELARSSYNEQFF. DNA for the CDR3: TGTGCCAGCAGCGAGCTAGCCAGGAGCTCCTACAATGAGCAGTTCTTC.

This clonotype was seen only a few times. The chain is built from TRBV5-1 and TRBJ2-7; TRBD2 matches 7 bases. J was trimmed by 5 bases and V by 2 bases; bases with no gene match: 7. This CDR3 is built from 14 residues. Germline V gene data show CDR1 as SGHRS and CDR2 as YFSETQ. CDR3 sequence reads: CASSFRGSDNEQYF. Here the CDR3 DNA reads TGCGCCAGCAGCTTTCGCGGGAGCGATAACGAGCAGTACTTC.

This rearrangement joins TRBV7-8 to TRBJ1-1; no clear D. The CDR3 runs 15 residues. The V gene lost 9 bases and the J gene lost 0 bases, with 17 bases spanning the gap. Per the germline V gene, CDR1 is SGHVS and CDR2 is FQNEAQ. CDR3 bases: TGTGCCAGTATAAAGGAGGATAGGCTGAACACTGAAGCTTTCTTT. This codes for CASIKEDRLNTEAFF. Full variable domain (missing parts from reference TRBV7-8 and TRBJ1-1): GAGVSQSPRYKVAKRGQDVALRCDPISGHVSLFWYQQALGQGPEFLTYFQNEAQLDKSGLPSDRFFAERPEGSVSTLKIQRTQQEDSAVYLCASIKEDRLNTEAFFGQGTRLTVV.

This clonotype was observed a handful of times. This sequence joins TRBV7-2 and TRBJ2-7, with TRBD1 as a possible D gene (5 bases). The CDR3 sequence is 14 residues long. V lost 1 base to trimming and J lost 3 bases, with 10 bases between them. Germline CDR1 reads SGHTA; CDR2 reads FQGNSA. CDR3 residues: CASSLDRSDYEQYF. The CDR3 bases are TGTGCCAGCAGCTTAGACAGGAGCGACTACGAGCAGTACTTC.

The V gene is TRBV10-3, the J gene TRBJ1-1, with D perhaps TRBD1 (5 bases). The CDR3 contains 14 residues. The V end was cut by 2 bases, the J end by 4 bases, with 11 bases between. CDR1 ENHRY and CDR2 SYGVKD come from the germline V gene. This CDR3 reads CAISERGGRTEAFF. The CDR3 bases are TGTGCCATCAGTGAGAGGGGCGGTCGCACTGAAGCTTTCTTT.

The CDR3 DNA sequence: TGCGCCAGCAGCCAGGCTGGGGCGGCCTACGAGCAGTACTTC. Residues: CASSQAGAAYEQYF. V and J are TRBV4-3 and TRBJ2-7, with D possibly TRBD1 on 5 matching bases. CDR3 length: 14 amino acids. Trimming left V 3 bases short and J 2 bases short, with 11 bases between. Germline CDR1 LGHNA, CDR2 YSLEER.

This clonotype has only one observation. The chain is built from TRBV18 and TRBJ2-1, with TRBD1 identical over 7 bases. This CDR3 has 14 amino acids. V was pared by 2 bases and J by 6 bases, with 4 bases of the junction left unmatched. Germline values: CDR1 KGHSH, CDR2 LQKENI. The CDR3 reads CASSPGTAINEQFF. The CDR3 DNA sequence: TGTGCCAGCTCACCAGGGACAGCGATCAATGAGCAGTTCTTC.

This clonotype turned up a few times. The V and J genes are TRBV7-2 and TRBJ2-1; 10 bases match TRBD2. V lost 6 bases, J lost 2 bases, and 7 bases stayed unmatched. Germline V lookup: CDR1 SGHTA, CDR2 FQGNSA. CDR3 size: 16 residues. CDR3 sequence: CASRLRLAGAYNEQFF. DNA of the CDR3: TGTGCCAGCAGACTGAGACTAGCGGGTGCCTACAATGAGCAGTTCTTC. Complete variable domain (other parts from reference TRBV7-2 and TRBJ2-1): GAGVSQSPSNKVTEKGKDVELRCDPISGHTALYWYRQSLGQGLEFLIYFQGNSAPDKSGLPSDRFSAERTGGSVSTLTIQRTQQEDSAVYLCASRLRLAGAYNEQFFGPGTRLTVL.

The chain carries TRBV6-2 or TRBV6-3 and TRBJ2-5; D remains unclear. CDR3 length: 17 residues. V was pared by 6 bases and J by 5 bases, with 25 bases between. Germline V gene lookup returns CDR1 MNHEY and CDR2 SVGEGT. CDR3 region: CASRPPKRWAVGETQYF. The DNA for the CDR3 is TGTGCCAGCAGACCCCCTAAAAGATGGGCAGTGGGCGAGACCCAGTACTTC.

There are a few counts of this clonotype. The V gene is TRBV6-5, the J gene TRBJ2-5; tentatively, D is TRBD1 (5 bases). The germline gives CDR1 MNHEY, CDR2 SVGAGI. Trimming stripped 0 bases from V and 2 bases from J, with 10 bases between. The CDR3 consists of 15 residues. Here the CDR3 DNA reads TGTGCCAGCAGTTACTCGATCGCAGGGCAAGAGACCCAGTACTTC. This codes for CASSYSIAGQETQYF.

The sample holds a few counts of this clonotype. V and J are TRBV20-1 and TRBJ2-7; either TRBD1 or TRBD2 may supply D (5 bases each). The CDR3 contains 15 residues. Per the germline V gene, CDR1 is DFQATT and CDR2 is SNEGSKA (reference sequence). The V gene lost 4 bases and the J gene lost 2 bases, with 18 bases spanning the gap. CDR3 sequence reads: CSATGTQSNTYEQYV. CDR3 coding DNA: TGCAGTGCTACCGGGACCCAGAGCAACACCTACGAGCAGTACGTC.

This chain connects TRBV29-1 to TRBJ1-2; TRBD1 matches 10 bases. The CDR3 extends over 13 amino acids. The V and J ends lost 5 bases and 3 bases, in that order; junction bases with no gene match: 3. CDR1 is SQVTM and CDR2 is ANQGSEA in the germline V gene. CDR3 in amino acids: CSVFGTGDYGYTF. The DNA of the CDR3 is TGCAGCGTTTTCGGGACAGGGGACTATGGCTACACCTTC.

In DNA, the CDR3 is TGTGCTAGTGGTTTACAAACAACAGGTTCCTGGGCCGGGGAGCTGTTTTTT. This gives the protein CASGLQTTGSWAGELFF. The V and J genes are TRBV12-5 and TRBJ2-2, with D possibly matching TRBD1 (5 bases). Trimming removed 3 bases at V and 6 bases at J, with 20 bases between. This CDR3 spans 17 amino acids. Germline values: CDR1 LGHNT, CDR2 FRNRAP.

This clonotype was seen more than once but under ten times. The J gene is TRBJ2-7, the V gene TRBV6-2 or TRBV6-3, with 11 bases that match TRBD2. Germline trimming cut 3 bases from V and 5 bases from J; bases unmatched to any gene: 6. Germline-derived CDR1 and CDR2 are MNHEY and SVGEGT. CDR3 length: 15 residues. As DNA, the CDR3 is TGTGCCAGCAGTTATCTCACTAGCGGGAGTAACGAGCAGTACTTC. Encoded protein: CASSYLTSGSNEQYF.

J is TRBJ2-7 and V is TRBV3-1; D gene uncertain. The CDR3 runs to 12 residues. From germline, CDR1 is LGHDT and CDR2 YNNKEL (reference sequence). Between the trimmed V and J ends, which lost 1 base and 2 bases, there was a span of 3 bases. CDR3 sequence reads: CASSQVAYEQYF. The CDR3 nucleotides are TGTGCCAGCAGCCAAGTTGCCTACGAGCAGTACTTC.

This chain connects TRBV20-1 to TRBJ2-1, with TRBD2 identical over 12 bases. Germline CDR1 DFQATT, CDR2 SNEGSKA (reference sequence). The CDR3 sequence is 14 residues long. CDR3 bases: TGCTTCTGGGGGACTAGCGGGCTATACAATGAGCAGTTCTTC. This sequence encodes CFWGTSGLYNEQFF.

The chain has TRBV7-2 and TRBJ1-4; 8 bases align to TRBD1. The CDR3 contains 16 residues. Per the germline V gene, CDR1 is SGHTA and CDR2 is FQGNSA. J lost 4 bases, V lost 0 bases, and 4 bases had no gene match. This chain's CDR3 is CASSLAPGQVNEKLFF. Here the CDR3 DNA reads TGTGCCAGCAGCTTAGCGCCGGGACAGGTTAATGAAAAACTGTTTTTT.

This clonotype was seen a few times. The CDR3 sequence is CARSLRRRGTGELFF. Here the CDR3 DNA reads TGTGCCAGAAGCTTGAGACGGAGAGGCACCGGGGAGCTGTTTTTT. V gene TRBV5-3 combines with J gene TRBJ2-2; D is undetermined. TRBV5-3 is marked as an open reading frame, function uncertain. This CDR3 comprises 15 residues. V was shortened by 1 base and J by 4 bases, with 11 bases between the two germline ends.

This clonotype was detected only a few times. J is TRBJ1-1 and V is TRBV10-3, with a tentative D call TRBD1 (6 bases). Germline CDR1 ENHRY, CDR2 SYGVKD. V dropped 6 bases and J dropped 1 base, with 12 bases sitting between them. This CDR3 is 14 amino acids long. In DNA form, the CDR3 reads TGTGCCATCAGCCCGGAGGGGGGGAACACTGAAGCTTTCTTT. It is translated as CAISPEGGNTEAFF.

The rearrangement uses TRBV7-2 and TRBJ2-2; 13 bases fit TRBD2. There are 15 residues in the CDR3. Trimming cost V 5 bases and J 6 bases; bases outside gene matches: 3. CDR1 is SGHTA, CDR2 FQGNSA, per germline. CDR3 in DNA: TGTGCCAGCAGCACTACTAGCGGGAGGGCCGGGGAGCTGTTTTTT. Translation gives CASSTTSGRAGELFF.

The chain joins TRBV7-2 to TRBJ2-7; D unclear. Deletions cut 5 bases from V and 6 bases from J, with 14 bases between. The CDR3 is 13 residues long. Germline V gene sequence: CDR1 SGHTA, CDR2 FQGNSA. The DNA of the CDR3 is TGTGCCAGCAGCGCGGAGTCTTTGAGCGAGCAGTACTTC. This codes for CASSAESLSEQYF.

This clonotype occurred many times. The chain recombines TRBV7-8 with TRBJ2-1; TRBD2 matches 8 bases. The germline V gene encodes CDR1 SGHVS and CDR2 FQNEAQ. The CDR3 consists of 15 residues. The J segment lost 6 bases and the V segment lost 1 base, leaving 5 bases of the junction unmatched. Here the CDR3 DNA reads TGTGCCAGCAGCTTAGAAGGGACTAGGGGCAATGAGCAGTTCTTC. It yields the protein CASSLEGTRGNEQFF.

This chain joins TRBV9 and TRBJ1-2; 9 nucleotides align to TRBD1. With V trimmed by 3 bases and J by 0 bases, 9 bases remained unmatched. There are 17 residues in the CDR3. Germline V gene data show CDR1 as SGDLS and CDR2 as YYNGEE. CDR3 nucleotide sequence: TGTGCCAGCAGCGCGGGACAGGGATCAAACCCTAACTATGGCTACACCTTC. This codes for CASSAGQGSNPNYGYTF.

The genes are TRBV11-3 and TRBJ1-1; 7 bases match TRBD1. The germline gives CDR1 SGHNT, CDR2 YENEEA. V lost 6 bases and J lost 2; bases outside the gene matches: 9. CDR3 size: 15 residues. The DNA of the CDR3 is TGTGCCAGCAGTGGGAGGAGGGGGCTTAACACTGAAGCTTTCTTT. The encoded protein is CASSGRRGLNTEAFF. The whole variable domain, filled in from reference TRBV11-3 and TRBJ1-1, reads EAGVVQSPRYKIIEKKQPVAFWCNPISGHNTLYWYLQNLGQGPELLIRYENEEAVDDSQLPKDRFSAERLKGVDSTLKIQPAELGDSAVYLCASSGRRGLNTEAFFGQGTRLTVV.

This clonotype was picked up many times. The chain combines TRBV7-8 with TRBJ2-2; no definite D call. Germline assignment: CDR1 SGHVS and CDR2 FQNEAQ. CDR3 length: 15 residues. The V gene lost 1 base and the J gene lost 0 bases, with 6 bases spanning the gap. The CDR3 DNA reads TGTGCCAGCAGCTTAGGCGGATCGAACACCGGGGAGCTGTTTTTT. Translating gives CASSLGGSNTGELFF.

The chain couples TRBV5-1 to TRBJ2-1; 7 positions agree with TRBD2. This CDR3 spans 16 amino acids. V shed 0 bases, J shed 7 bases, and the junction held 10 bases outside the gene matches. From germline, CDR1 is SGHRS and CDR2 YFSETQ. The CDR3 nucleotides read TGCGCCAGCAGCTTGGGTGTGAGACTAGCTAAAAATGAGCAGTTCTTC. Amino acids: CASSLGVRLAKNEQFF. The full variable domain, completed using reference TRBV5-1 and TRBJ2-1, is KAGVTQTPRYLIKTRGQQVTLSCSPISGHRSVSWYQQTPGQGLQFLFEYFSETQRNKGNFPGRFSGRQFSNSRSEMNVSTLELGDSALYLCASSLGVRLAKNEQFFGPGTRLTVL.

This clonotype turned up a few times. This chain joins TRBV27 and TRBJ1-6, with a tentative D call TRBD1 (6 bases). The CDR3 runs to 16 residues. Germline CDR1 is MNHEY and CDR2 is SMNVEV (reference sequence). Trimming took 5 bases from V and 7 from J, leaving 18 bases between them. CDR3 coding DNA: TGTGCCAGCAGTGCCGGGACACCGCAGGGGAATTCACCCCTCCACTTT. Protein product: CASSAGTPQGNSPLHF.

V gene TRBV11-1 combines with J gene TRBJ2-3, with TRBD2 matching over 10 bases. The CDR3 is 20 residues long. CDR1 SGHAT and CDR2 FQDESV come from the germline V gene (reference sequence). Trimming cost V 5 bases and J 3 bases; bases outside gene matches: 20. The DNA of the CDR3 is TGTGCCAGCAGCCTAACGACGCTAGCGGGGGTACGCCAGCGGACAGATACGCAGTATTTT. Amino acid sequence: CASSLTTLAGVRQRTDTQYF. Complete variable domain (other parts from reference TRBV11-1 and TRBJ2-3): EAEVAQSPRYKITEKSQAVAFWCDPISGHATLYWYRQILGQGPELLVQFQDESVVDDSQLPKDRFSAERLKGVDSTLKIQPAELGDSAMYLCASSLTTLAGVRQRTDTQYFGPGTRLTVL.

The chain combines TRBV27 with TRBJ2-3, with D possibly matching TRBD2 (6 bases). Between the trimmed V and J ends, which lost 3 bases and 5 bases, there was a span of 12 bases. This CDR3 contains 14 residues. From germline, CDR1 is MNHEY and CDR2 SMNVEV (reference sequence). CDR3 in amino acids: CASSFAGPGDTQYF. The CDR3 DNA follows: TGTGCCAGCAGTTTCGCGGGACCCGGAGATACGCAGTATTTT.